Listed below are T cell receptor beta chains from one sample, sequenced in a study of molecular identifiers for immune sequencing clone quantification. One entry per CDR3 protein, called by TCRdb with MiXCR from the PCR reads. The sample gives over 600,000 distinct CDR3 sequences, 15% to 20% of which show up once; 0.85% to 0.9% is in the top ten. Sequencing used naive CD8+ T cells from blood, with Jurkat cell RNA spiked in. The receptors stem from a human donor in good health. Some libraries in this study had Jurkat cell RNA spiked in. Each CDR3 is given with its conserved first and last residue. The D gene is left open where the match is weak.

j_call v_call d_call cdr3_length cdr3_aa
TRBJ2-7 TRBV6-2/TRBV6-3 NA 13 CASSTDNYYEQYF
TRBJ2-7 TRBV6-5 NA 14 CASSYSPDSYEQYF
TRBJ2-7 TRBV12-3/TRBV12-4 TRBD1 15 CASSSGTGGNYEQYF
TRBJ2-3 TRBV9 TRBD2 16 CASSVAGAGGGDTQYF
TRBJ2-1 TRBV7-2 NA 15 CASSSERQGTRGQFF
TRBJ2-7 TRBV18 NA 13 CASSPGDDYEQYF
TRBJ2-5 TRBV11-2 NA 13 CASSGWGQETQYF
TRBJ2-1 TRBV27 TRBD2 18 CASSPKTAGGVEYNEQFF
TRBJ2-1 TRBV12-5 NA 15 CASGLGSLGDNEQFF
TRBJ2-1 TRBV14 NA 13 CASSQGPNNEQFF
TRBJ2-7 TRBV28 TRBD2 16 CGSSSGTSGTTYEQYF
TRBJ2-3 TRBV4-3 NA 19 CASSQDVQQITLSTDTQYF
TRBJ2-1 TRBV19 TRBD2 16 CASISYSGGLYNEQFF
TRBJ1-2 TRBV5-1 NA 14 CASSPLRSSYGYTF
TRBJ2-4 TRBV7-2 NA 14 CASSLLPGTELQYF
TRBJ1-5 TRBV27 NA 14 CASRSGYSNQPQHF
TRBJ1-1 TRBV14 NA 14 CASSLDSGYTEAFF
TRBJ2-7 TRBV4-1 NA 14 CASSPNPGSYEQYF
TRBJ2-7 TRBV28 NA 16 CASSLPDGTQLGEQYF
TRBJ1-1 TRBV4-3 NA 14 CAGSQDRGGSEAFF
TRBJ1-6 TRBV10-3 TRBD1 14 CATEAGTGNSPLHF
TRBJ2-7 TRBV4-3 TRBD1 18 CASSQVRSPQGGTYEQYF
TRBJ1-1 TRBV5-1 TRBD1 15 CASGDNYRGTAEAFF
TRBJ1-4 TRBV9 NA 17 CASSVEAGVATNEKLFF
TRBJ2-1 TRBV24-1 TRBD1 13 CATLDRDGDEEFF
TRBJ1-3 TRBV7-9 NA 16 CASSLVEAASGNTIYF
TRBJ2-3 TRBV24-1 NA 13 CATSDLNLDTQYF
TRBJ1-5 TRBV2 NA 18 CASSEALGGPSWDQPQHF
TRBJ2-3 TRBV20-1 TRBD2 15 CSAKDLAESTDTQYF
TRBJ1-1 TRBV25-1 NA 15 CASSEKEGLNTEAFF
TRBJ1-1 TRBV27 TRBD1 14 CASSIGGAWTEAFF
TRBJ1-4 TRBV6-5 NA 15 CVRWGGVHNNEKLFF
TRBJ2-4 TRBV13 NA 12 CASSEPRQRQYF
TRBJ1-2 TRBV6-1 NA 17 CASRDTRWGAANYGYTF
TRBJ2-3 TRBV20-1 NA 17 CSARDGSVGVGTDTQYF
TRBJ2-2 TRBV11-2 TRBD1 13 CASQGGYTGELFF
TRBJ2-5 TRBV12-2 NA 15 CASRLAGDSQETQYF
TRBJ1-1 TRBV27 NA 14 CASRNAGANAEAFF
TRBJ2-3 TRBV14 TRBD2 16 CASSQGSGRNTDTQYF
TRBJ2-7 TRBV5-6 NA 16 CASSLALTGHSYEQYF
TRBJ2-1 TRBV5-6 NA 12 CASSLAENEQFF
TRBJ2-7 TRBV28 TRBD1 14 CASSFRGQNHEQYF
TRBJ2-2 TRBV9 TRBD2 17 CASSVGRLAGNTGELFF
TRBJ2-7 TRBV5-1 NA 14 CASSLGQGPTEQYF
TRBJ2-3 TRBV27 NA 17 CASSLSDIHPSGDTQYF
TRBJ1-1 TRBV9 NA 14 CASSKVGGGTEAFF
TRBJ2-7 TRBV11-2 NA 12 CASSLDLYEQYF
TRBJ2-7 TRBV20-1 NA 12 CSARDLTYEQYF
TRBJ1-2 TRBV5-3 NA 15 CASSFAGGTDYGYTF
TRBJ1-4 TRBV7-2 NA 15 CASSEPDSYFEKLFF
TRBJ2-1 TRBV6-2/TRBV6-3 TRBD2 15 CASSYGLAGVNEQFF
TRBJ1-2 TRBV6-2/TRBV6-3 TRBD1 15 CASSYVQTGGDGYTF
TRBJ1-3 TRBV6-6 NA 15 CASSYRTDSGNTIYF
TRBJ2-3 TRBV4-3 NA 15 CASSQELLDTDTQYF
TRBJ2-1 TRBV7-2 TRBD2 14 CASSLGLADYEQFF